A single sample is the source of the 14 T cell receptor beta chains below, sequenced in a study of blood T cell repertoires in COVID-19. Here immunoSEQ multiplex PCR was the method, and the copy in TCRdb shows in-frame clones only, minus some. The top ten hold under 6% of the sample, which has about 300,000 clones, roughly 85% seen once. Specimen: PBMCs or T cells enriched from blood (not recorded which). All receptors come from a woman in her thirties who had recovered from COVID-19.

This rearrangement joins TRBV6-5 to TRBJ2-2; D may be TRBD1 (6 bases). Trimming removed 6 bases from V and 7 bases from J, with 15 bases in between. This CDR3 contains 14 residues. Germline assignment: CDR1 MNHEY and CDR2 SVGAGI. The CDR3 loop reads CASSGTILGGELFF. Here the CDR3 DNA reads TGTGCCAGCAGCGGGACAATCTTGGGCGGGGAGCTGTTTTTT.

The chain carries TRBV5-1 and TRBJ1-4; D call uncertain. Germline lookup yields CDR1 SGHRS and CDR2 YFSETQ. The CDR3 is 14 amino acids. The V end was cut by 0 bases, the J end by 12 bases, with 15 bases between. The CDR3 sequence is CASSLVPGSPQLFF. The CDR3 DNA reads as TGCGCCAGCAGCTTGGTTCCGGGTTCTCCGCAACTGTTTTTT.

The genes are TRBV5-1 and TRBJ1-2; no clear D. The germline gives CDR1 SGHRS, CDR2 YFSETQ. V was pared by 0 bases and J by 4 bases, with 7 bases between. The CDR3 totals 13 residues. The CDR3 DNA is TGCGCCAGCAGCTTGGGGCAGTCCTATGGCTACACCTTC. Translation: CASSLGQSYGYTF.

V gene TRBV11-3 combines with J gene TRBJ1-4; no definite D call. Germline-derived CDR1 and CDR2 are SGHNT and YENEEA. The CDR3 sequence is 20 residues long. Trimming took 0 bases from V and 0 from J, leaving 20 bases between them. The CDR3 coding sequence is TGTGCCAGCAGCTTAGATCTCAGTTGGACGGGGTCGGCAACTAATGAAAAACTGTTTTTT. Translating gives CASSLDLSWTGSATNEKLFF.

The V call is TRBV5-4, the J call TRBJ1-1; D might be TRBD1 (5 bases). This CDR3 spans 14 amino acids. Germline lookup yields CDR1 SGHNT and CDR2 YYREEE (reference sequence). Trimming pared 4 bases from V and 1 base from J, leaving 11 bases between. In nucleotides, the CDR3 is TGTGCCAGCAGCGGGCGGGGGGGGAACACTGAAGCTTTCTTT. It specifies CASSGRGGNTEAFF.

J is TRBJ2-7 and V is TRBV11-3, with 7 bases matching TRBD1. Germline loops: CDR1 SGHNT, CDR2 YENEEA. The CDR3 extends over 13 amino acids. The ends lost 5 bases at V and 4 bases at J; junction bases unmatched: 5. DNA of the CDR3: TGTGCCAGCAGCACCCAACAGGGGTACGAGCAGTACTTC. This gives the protein CASSTQQGYEQYF.

The rearrangement links TRBV7-9 to TRBJ1-6, with 7 bases lining up with TRBD1. This CDR3 has 15 residues. Germline trimming cut 2 bases from V and 10 bases from J; bases unmatched to any gene: 8. CDR1 is SEHNR and CDR2 is FQNEAQ in the germline V gene (reference sequence). In DNA, the CDR3 is TGTGCCAGCAGCTTAAATGGACAGGACGAATCACCCCTCCACTTT. Protein product: CASSLNGQDESPLHF.

The V gene is TRBV5-1, the J gene TRBJ2-7, with unresolved D. There are 14 residues in the CDR3. Trimming shortened V by 4 bases and J by 2 bases, and 13 bases separated the two germline ends. Germline lookup yields CDR1 SGHRS and CDR2 YFSETQ. The DNA of the CDR3 is TGCGCCAGCAGCCGAAGTACAGCAACCTACGAGCAGTACTTC. Its protein is CASSRSTATYEQYF.

The rearrangement uses TRBV6-5 and TRBJ1-5; TRBD1 is a possible D gene (6 bases). Trimming shortened V by 6 bases and J by 2 bases, and 14 bases separated the two germline ends. This CDR3 comprises 15 residues. CDR1 is MNHEY and CDR2 is SVGAGI in the germline V gene. The CDR3 loop is CASSTGIVGNQPQHF. The CDR3 DNA is TGTGCCAGCAGCACAGGGATTGTTGGCAATCAGCCCCAGCATTTT.

The V gene is TRBV7-9, the J gene TRBJ1-3; the D is unclear. The CDR3 covers 16 residues. Germline values: CDR1 SEHNR, CDR2 FQNEAQ (reference sequence). Trimming took 3 bases from V and 0 from J, leaving 12 bases between them. The CDR3 reads CASSFPHGYSGNTIYF. The CDR3 nucleotides read TGTGCCAGCAGCTTCCCCCACGGGTACTCTGGAAACACCATATATTTT.

The count of this clone is one. V gene TRBV18 combines with J gene TRBJ2-6; D is possibly TRBD2 (6 bases). The germline CDR1 and CDR2 sequences are KGHSH and LQKENI. The CDR3 contains 16 residues. Trimming shortened V by 3 bases and J by 1 base, and 10 bases separated the two germline ends. The CDR3 DNA sequence: TGTGCCAGCTCACCTGCCGGGGGATCTGGGGCCAACGTCCTGACTTTC. Its translation: CASSPAGGSGANVLTF.

The chain joins TRBV11-2 to TRBJ1-4; 9 bases agree with TRBD1. J gave up 5 bases and V 5 bases, and 9 bases lay outside the gene matches. The CDR3 spans 16 residues. CDR1 is SGHAT and CDR2 is FQNNGV in the germline V gene. This CDR3 is CASSTPPGQGNEKLFF. The DNA of the CDR3 is TGTGCCAGCAGCACACCGCCGGGACAGGGCAATGAAAAACTGTTTTTT.

The chain recombines TRBV6-5 with TRBJ1-2; maybe TRBD1 (6 bases). Trimming cost V 2 bases and J 8 bases, with 18 bases left between them. The CDR3 has 15 residues. Germline V gene data show CDR1 as MNHEY and CDR2 as SVGAGI. The CDR3 is CASSYRRTEGSGYTF. Here the CDR3 DNA reads TGTGCCAGCAGTTACCGAAGGACAGAGGGGTCCGGCTACACCTTC.

The chain employs TRBV5-1 and TRBJ1-3, with 7 bases that match TRBD1. This CDR3 is 16 amino acids long. Germline V gene data show CDR1 as SGHRS and CDR2 as YFSETQ. J lost 4 bases, V lost 1 base, and 8 bases had no gene match. The CDR3 DNA is TGCGCCAGCAGCTTGCAGGACAGGAGCTCGGGAAACACCATATATTTT. This encodes CASSLQDRSSGNTIYF.